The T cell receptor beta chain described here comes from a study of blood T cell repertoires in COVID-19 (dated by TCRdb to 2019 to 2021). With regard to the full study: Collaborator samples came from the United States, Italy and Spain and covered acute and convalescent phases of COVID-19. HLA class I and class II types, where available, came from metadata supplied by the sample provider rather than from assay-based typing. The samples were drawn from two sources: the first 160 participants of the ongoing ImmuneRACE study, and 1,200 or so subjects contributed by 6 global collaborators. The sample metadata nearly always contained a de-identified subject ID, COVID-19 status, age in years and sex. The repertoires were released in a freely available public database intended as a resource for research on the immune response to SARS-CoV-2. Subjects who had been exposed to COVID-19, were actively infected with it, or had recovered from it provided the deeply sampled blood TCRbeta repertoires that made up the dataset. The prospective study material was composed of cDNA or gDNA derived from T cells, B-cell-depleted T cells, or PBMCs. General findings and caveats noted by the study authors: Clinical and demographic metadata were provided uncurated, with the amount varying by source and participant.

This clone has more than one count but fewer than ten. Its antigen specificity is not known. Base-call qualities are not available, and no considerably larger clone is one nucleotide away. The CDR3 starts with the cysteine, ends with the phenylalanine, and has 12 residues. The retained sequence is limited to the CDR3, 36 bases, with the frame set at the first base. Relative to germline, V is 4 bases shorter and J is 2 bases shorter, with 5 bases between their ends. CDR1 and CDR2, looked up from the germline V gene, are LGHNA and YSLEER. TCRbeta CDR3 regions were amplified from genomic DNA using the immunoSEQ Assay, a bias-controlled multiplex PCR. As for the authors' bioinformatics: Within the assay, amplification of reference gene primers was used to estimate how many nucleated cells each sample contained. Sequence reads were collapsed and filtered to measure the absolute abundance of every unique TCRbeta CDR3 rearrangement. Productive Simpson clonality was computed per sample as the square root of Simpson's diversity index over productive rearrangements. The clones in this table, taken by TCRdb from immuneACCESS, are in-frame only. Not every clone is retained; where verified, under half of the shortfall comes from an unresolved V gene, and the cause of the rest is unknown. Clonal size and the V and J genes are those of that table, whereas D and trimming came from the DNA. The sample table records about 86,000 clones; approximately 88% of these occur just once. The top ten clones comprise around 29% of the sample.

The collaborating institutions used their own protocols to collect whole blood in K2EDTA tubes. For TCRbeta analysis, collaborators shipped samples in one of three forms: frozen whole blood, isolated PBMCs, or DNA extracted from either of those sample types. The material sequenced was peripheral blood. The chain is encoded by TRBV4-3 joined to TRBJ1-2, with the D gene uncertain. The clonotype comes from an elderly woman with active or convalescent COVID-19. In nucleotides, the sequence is TGCGCCAGCAGCCGAGGGAACTATGGCTACACCTTC. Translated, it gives CASSRGNYGYTF.